This T cell receptor (beta chain) appears in the sequencing data of a study of blood T cell repertoires in COVID-19. Original data processing: For nucleated cells, counts were estimated from reference gene primer amplification. The protocol was immunoSEQ multiplex PCR, while the TCRdb copy is restricted to in-frame clones and leaves out a portion. V and J calls and clone size follow that table, whereas D and trimming were derived from the DNA. Of about 170,000 clones listed, about 85% are singletons. Seattle patients were enrolled during active infection and followed longitudinally. The CDR3 consists of 14 residues. Trimming stripped 6 bases from V and 5 bases from J, with 14 bases between. Per the germline V gene, CDR1 is SNHLY and CDR2 is FYNNEI.

The receptor comes from a woman older than 75 with COVID-19, enrolled during active disease. Sequencing input: peripheral blood. The V gene is TRBV2, the J gene TRBJ2-1, with D possibly matching TRBD2 (6 bases). CDR3 coding DNA: TGTGCCAGCAGCGAACTAGCAGCCGACAATGAGCAGTTCTTC. Translation gives CASSELAADNEQFF.